This T cell receptor beta chain comes out of a study of T-cell reconstitution after alpha-beta-depleted transplantation in children. V lost 1 base, J lost 5 bases, and 5 bases lay in between. The germline gives CDR1 DFQATT, CDR2 SNEGSKA (reference sequence). The CDR3 is 12 amino acids. Unique molecular identifiers were used in preparing the TCRbeta library. TCRdb called the PCR reads again in MiXCR, with one record for every CDR3 protein. There are approximately 490,000 distinct CDR3 sequences in the sample; 12% occur only once, and about 5.6% lies in the top ten. Sequenced material: PBMCs from the stem cell graft donor, taken from the stem cell graft. This chain connects TRBV20-1 to TRBJ1-4, with D hard to call. The TCR originated in a human donor who donated a stem cell graft to a child with combined immunodeficiency. The CDR3 sequence is CSARGDNEKLFF. The CDR3 DNA follows: TGCAGTGCTAGAGGCGACAATGAAAAACTGTTTTTT.